This T cell receptor (beta chain) appears in the sequencing data of a study of T cell responses to AZD1222 COVID-19 vaccine. General study points: Repertoire sampling occurred only after the peak T cell response. Females made up more of the donors, who were largely white British, and clonal diversity may have come out too low. Of the AZD1222 recipients, only 5 or 6 were seropositive at baseline.

This CDR3 region has 21 residues. CDR1 and CDR2 (germline): LGHDT, YNNKEL (reference sequence). V gave up 0 bases and J gave up 0 bases; unmatched junction bases: 13. As to this clone: Its antigen is not known.

Measured with immunoSEQ multiplex PCR; TCRdb has only the in-frame clones, and not every one. The sample carries 100,000 to 140,000 clones, about 93% recorded once. This chain joins TRBV3-1 (or the pseudogene TRBV3-2) and TRBJ2-5; TRBD2 aligns across 13 bases. The sequence came from an adult in good health. The sample in question was peripheral blood, obtained on day 0 of AZD1222 vaccination. In DNA, the CDR3 is TGTGCCAGCAGCCAAGATGGGGCATGGACTAGCGGGGGACTGTACCAAGAGACCCAGTACTTC. This sequence encodes CASSQDGAWTSGGLYQETQYF.